Given below is one TCR beta chain in context. This clone was observed once. Its antigen is unknown. Base quality data are lacking; no much larger clone is found one base away. Based on the germline V gene, the CDR1 and CDR2 sequences are SGHAT and FQNNGV. The CDR3 sequence holds 19 residues, the cysteine and phenylalanine included. The DNA shown is the 57-base CDR3, in frame from base 1. Germline trimming amounts to 5 bases on V and 5 bases on J, with 22 as the count of junction bases outside the gene matches. This sample was included in a study of T cell changes during pregnancy in multiple sclerosis (dated by TCRdb to the late 2010s). At the level of the whole study: In women with multiple sclerosis, the researchers looked at how the T cell repertoire shifted as pregnancy progressed.

Libraries were prepared through the immunoSEQ multiplex PCR assay. This immuneACCESS table, as held by TCRdb, lists in-frame sequences with V and J called but not all clones. Of the missing ones, under half trace to an unresolved V gene in checked studies; the others have no known cause. Present in this sample are approximately 28,000 clones, approximately 89% of which were seen just once. 15% to 20% of the sample is in the top ten clones. The sequence was collected from a female donor with multiple sclerosis, enrolled in a pregnancy study. The specimen was CD8+ T cells from peripheral blood mononuclear cells, collected in the second trimester of pregnancy. Here the chain combines TRBV11-2 and TRBJ1-2; 8 central bases correspond to TRBD1. Here the CDR3 is given as CASSPPPGTGSHGDYGYTF. The sequenced DNA is TGTGCCAGCAGCCCCCCGCCCGGGACAGGCTCCCACGGGGATTATGGCTACACCTTC.